The rows below give T cell receptor beta chains drawn from one sample of a study of T cells after yellow fever vaccination. Each CDR3 protein is one row after TCRdb ran MiXCR on the 5' RACE reads. In the table there are roughly 400,000 distinct CDR3 sequences, roughly 20% of which are singletons. Sequencing was performed on PBMCs, taken before the yellow fever booster vaccination. The receptors were sampled from a man between 18 and 35 years old who received the YFV17D yellow fever vaccine. The CDR3 runs from the conserved cysteine through the conserved F or W. Some rows have no size entry. The others give once, few or many, or a class for an expanded clone.

clone_size v_call cdr3_aa
. TRBV5-3 CARSCPRGQDTQYF
few TRBV4-3 CASSQEAGGSTGELFF
. TRBV11-1 CASSPGGWTSITDTQYF
. TRBV14 CASSHPLGQGDYTQYF
few TRBV29-1 CSVQQGAREQYF
few TRBV7-3 CASSSGQGPSNEQFF
. TRBV11-2 CASSLGGAGRAQYF
few TRBV23-1 CASSHPTSGGQETQYF
few TRBV7-2 CASSSYYGELFF
once TRBV6-5 CASSYSVGQGTVFLF
few TRBV29-1 CSVDRGDSQETQYF
few TRBV5-1 CASSFRDTQETQYF
many TRBV5-6 CASSLESGANVLTF
few TRBV9 CASSGSARGGGELFF
. TRBV11-2 CASSFRGRKNTDTQYF
. TRBV5-6 CASNPTGGYGYTF
. TRBV2 CAKARAQETQYF
few TRBV11-2 CASSQRTGGETQYF
. TRBV5-1 CASSLGRVAGNTIYF
. TRBV4-1 CASSLISTAILGGRYGYTF
. TRBV10-3 CAISEPGSSGADTQYF
few TRBV6-1 CASRGGSGTNYGYTF
. TRBV4-3 CASSPTPTVARNIQYF
. TRBV12-5 CASGSGPQNEQFF
. TRBV12-3/TRBV12-4 CASSSPGDTQYF
few TRBV12-2 CASRLRARGWPEAFF
. TRBV18 CASSATRQDTEAFF
few TRBV4-3 CASSQEMQAPEAFF
few TRBV5-6 CASSLATGRYEQYF
. TRBV6-5 CASSLTSGRSGANVLTF
. TRBV7-9 CASSLLGDNSPLHF
few TRBV5-1 CASSLGFPTVAEAFF
few TRBV4-1 CASSRMGQGKTEQFF
few TRBV12-3/TRBV12-4 CASSLRTGGNYGYTF
few TRBV7-6 CASSLGAPNSDNEQFF